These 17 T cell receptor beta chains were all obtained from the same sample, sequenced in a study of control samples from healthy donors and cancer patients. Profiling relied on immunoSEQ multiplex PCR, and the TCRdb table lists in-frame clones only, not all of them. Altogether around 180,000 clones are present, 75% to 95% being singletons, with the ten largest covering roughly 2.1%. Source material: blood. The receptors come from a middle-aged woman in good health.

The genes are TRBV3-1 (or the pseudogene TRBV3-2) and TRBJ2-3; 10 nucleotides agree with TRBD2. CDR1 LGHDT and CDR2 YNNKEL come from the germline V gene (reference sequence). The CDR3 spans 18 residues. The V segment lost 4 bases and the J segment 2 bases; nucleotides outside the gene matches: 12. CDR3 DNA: TGTGCCAGCAGCCTCGGATTTGGAGCGGGGGGGAACACAGATACGCAGTATTTT. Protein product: CASSLGFGAGGNTDTQYF.

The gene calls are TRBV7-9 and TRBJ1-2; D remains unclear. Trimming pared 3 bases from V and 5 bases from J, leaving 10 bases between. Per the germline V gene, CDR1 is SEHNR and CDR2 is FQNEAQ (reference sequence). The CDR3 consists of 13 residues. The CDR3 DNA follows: TGTGCCAGCAGCTTCGGCGATACTTATGGCTACACCTTC. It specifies CASSFGDTYGYTF.

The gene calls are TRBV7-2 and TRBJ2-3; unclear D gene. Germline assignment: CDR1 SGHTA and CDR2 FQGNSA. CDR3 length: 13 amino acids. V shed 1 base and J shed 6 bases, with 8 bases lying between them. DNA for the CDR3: TGTGCCAGCAGCTTAGGGCAGCTGGATACGCAGTATTTT. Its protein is CASSLGQLDTQYF.

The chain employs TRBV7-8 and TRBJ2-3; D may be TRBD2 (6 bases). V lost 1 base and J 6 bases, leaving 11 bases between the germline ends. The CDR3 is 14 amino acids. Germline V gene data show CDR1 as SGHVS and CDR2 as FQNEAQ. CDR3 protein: CASSLVTGRDTQYF. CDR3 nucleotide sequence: TGTGCCAGCAGCTTAGTAACGGGGAGGGATACGCAGTATTTT.

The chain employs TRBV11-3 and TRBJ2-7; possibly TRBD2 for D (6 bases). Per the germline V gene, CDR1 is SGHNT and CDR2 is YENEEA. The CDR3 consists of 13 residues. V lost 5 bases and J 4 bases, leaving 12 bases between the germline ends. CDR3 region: CASSPAGGYEQYF. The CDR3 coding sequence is TGTGCCAGCAGCCCCGCCGGGGGATACGAGCAGTACTTC. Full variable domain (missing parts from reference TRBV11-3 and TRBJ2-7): EAGVVQSPRYKIIEKKQPVAFWCNPISGHNTLYWYLQNLGQGPELLIRYENEEAVDDSQLPKDRFSAERLKGVDSTLKIQPAELGDSAVYLCASSPAGGYEQYFGPGTRLTVT.

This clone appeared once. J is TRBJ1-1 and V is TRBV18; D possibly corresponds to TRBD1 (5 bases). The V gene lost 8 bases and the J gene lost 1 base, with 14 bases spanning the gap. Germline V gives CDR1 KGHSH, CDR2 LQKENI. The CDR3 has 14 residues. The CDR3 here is CASHLRGGNTEAFF. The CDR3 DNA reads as TGTGCCAGCCATTTACGGGGGGGGAACACTGAAGCTTTCTTT.

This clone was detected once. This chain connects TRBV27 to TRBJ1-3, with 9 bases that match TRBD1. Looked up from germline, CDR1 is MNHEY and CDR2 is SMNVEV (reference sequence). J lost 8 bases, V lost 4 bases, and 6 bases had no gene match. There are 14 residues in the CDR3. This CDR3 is CASSSTGGQDTIYF. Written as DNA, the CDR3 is TGTGCCAGCAGTTCCACAGGGGGCCAGGACACCATATATTTT.

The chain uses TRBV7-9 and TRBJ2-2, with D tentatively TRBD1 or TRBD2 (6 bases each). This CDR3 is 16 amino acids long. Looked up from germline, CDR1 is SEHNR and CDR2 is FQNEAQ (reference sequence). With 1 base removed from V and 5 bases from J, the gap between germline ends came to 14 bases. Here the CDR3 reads CASSLGIQGGTGELFF. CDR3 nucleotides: TGTGCCAGCAGCTTAGGTATACAGGGAGGAACCGGGGAGCTGTTTTTT. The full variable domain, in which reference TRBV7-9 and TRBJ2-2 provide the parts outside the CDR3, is DTGVSQNPRHKITKRGQNVTFRCDPISEHNRLYWYRQTLGQGPEFLTYFQNEAQLEKSRLLSDRFSAERPKGSFSTLEIQRTEQGDSAMYLCASSLGIQGGTGELFFGEGSRLTVL.

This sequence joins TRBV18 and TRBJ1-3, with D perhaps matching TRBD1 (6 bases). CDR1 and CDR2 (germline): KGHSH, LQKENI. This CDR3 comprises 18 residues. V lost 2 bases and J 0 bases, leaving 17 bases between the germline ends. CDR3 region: CASSPKGQGPYSGNTIYF. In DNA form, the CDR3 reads TGTGCCAGCTCACCAAAAGGTCAGGGGCCGTACTCTGGAAACACCATATATTTT. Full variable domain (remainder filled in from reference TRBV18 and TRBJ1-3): NAGVMQNPRHLVRRRGQEARLRCSPMKGHSHVYWYRQLPEEGLKFMVYLQKENIIDESGMPKERFSAEFPKEGPSILRIQQVVRGDSAAYFCASSPKGQGPYSGNTIYFGEGSWLTVV.

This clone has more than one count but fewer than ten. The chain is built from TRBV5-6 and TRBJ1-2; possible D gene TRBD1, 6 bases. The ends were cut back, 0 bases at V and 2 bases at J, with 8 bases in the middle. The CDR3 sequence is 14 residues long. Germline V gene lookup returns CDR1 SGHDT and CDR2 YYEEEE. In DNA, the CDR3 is TGTGCCAGCAGCTTGGGACAGGTCAACTATGGCTACACCTTC. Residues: CASSLGQVNYGYTF.

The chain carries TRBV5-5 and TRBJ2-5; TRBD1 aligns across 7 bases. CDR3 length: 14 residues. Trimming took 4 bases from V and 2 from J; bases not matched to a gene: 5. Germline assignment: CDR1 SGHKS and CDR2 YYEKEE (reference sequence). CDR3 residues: CASSRGQLQETQYF. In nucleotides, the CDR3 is TGTGCCAGCAGCCGGGGACAGTTACAAGAGACCCAGTACTTC.

This chain's CDR3 is CASSPTPGRGDYEQYF. The DNA of the CDR3 is TGTGCCAGCTCACCCACTCCGGGGAGGGGGGACTACGAGCAGTACTTC. V usage is TRBV18 and J usage is TRBJ2-7, with D maybe TRBD2 (7 bases). The length of the CDR3 is 16 residues. CDR1 and CDR2 (germline): KGHSH, LQKENI. Trimming shortened V by 3 bases and J by 3 bases, and 18 bases separated the two germline ends.

This chain's CDR3 is CASSQRTTITDTQYF. The CDR3 DNA follows: TGCGCCAGCAGCCAAAGGACTACCATCACAGATACGCAGTATTTT. The V call is TRBV4-1, the J call TRBJ2-3; D possibly corresponds to TRBD2 (6 bases). The length of the CDR3 is 15 residues. Trimming shortened V by 2 bases and J by 2 bases, and 11 bases separated the two germline ends. Germline lookup yields CDR1 MGHRA and CDR2 YSYEKL.

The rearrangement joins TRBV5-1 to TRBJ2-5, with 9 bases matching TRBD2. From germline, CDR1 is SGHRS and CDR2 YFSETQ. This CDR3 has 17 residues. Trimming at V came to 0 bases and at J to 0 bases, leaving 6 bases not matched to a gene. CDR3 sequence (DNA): TGCGCCAGCAGCTTGGGGTCTGGCGGGGGGGACCAAGAGACCCAGTACTTC. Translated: CASSLGSGGGDQETQYF.

DNA for the CDR3: TGTGCCAGCAGCTCAGGGAATGGCTACACCTTC. This codes for CASSSGNGYTF. The gene calls are TRBV5-6 and TRBJ1-2; possible D gene TRBD1, 5 bases. This CDR3 has 11 amino acids. Germline loops: CDR1 SGHDT, CDR2 YYEEEE. The germline V and J ends were trimmed by 3 bases and 6 bases, with 6 bases remaining between them.

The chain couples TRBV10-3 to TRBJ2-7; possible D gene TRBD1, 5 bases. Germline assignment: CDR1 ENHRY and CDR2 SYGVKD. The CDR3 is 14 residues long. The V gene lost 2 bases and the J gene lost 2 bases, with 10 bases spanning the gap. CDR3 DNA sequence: TGTGCCATCAGTGAGCAGGGTACTCCCTACGAGCAGTACTTC. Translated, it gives CAISEQGTPYEQYF.

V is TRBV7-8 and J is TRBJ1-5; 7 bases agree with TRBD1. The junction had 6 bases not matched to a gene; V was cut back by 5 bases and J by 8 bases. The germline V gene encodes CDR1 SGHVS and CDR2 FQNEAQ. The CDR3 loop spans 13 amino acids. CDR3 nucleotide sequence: TGTGCCAGCAGCGAATACAGGGGAGAGCCCCAGCATTTT. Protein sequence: CASSEYRGEPQHF.